The 22 T cell receptor beta chains listed next were all sequenced from one sample in a study of blood T cell repertoires in COVID-19. Data came from immunoSEQ multiplex PCR; TCRdb stores just in-frame clones and leaves some out. The data contain 350,000 or so clones, approximately 89% of them seen just once; the ten biggest clones take up approximately 1.6%. Sequencing input: peripheral blood. These receptors all stem from a woman in her 30s with COVID-19, enrolled during active disease.

The chain carries TRBV9 and TRBJ1-2, with 7 bases matching TRBD1. Trimming took 4 bases from V and 2 from J; bases not matched to a gene: 8. In germline, CDR1 is SGDLS, CDR2 YYNGEE. CDR3 length: 15 amino acids. The CDR3 loop reads CASSPWGRGNYGYTF. The CDR3 nucleotides read TGTGCCAGCAGCCCCTGGGGCAGGGGGAACTATGGCTACACCTTC.

The chain joins TRBV7-6 to TRBJ1-3; D is perhaps TRBD1 (6 bases). The V end lost 3 bases, the J end lost 6 bases, and 18 bases lay between the germline ends. The CDR3 is 16 residues long. The germline CDR1 and CDR2 sequences are SGHVS and FNYEAQ. CDR3 DNA sequence: TGTGCCAGCAGCTTTACAGGGTCCGCGTATGAAAACACCATATATTTT. It encodes CASSFTGSAYENTIYF. Supplemented by reference TRBV7-6 and TRBJ1-3, the full variable domain reads GAGVSQSPRYKVTKRGQDVALRCDPISGHVSLYWYRQALGQGPEFLTYFNYEAQQDKSGLPNDRFSAERPEGSISTLTIQRTEQRDSAMYRCASSFTGSAYENTIYFGEGSWLTVV.

This clone was observed a handful of times. J is TRBJ2-7 and V is TRBV6-1, with TRBD2 as a possible D gene (6 bases). This CDR3 comprises 16 residues. Trimming took 1 base from V and 4 from J, leaving 17 bases between them. CDR1 is MNHNS and CDR2 is SASEGT in the germline V gene. The CDR3 region has the DNA TGTGCCAGCAGTGAAGGGTTGGGGACTGTGGGTTACGAGCAGTACTTC. Translating it yields CASSEGLGTVGYEQYF.

This clone was recorded once. Other DNA sequences in this specimen translate into the identical CDR3. This chain connects TRBV6-2 or TRBV6-3 to TRBJ2-7, with TRBD1 matching over 7 bases. V was clipped by 4 bases and J by 3 bases; unmatched bases: 3. CDR1 and CDR2 (germline): MNHEY, SVGEGT. CDR3 length: 13 amino acids. The CDR3 loop reads CASSSGQSYEQYF. The CDR3 DNA sequence: TGTGCCAGCAGTTCGGGACAGAGCTACGAGCAGTACTTC.

V and J are TRBV11-2 and TRBJ2-7, with no clear D. V lost 3 bases and J lost 6, with 12 bases in between. Germline CDR1 SGHAT, CDR2 FQNNGV. The CDR3 covers 13 residues. The CDR3 coding sequence is TGTGCCAGCAGCTTCGAAGGTGGGCCCGAGCAGTACGTC. It codes for CASSFEGGPEQYV.

The chain recombines TRBV9 with TRBJ1-1; 9 bases map to TRBD1. The CDR3 spans 14 residues. V lost 7 bases and J lost 4; bases outside the gene matches: 8. Germline loops: CDR1 SGDLS, CDR2 YYNGEE. CDR3 nucleotides: TGTGCCAGCGGGGACAGGGAAGGGGCCACTGAAGCTTTCTTT. Translating it yields CASGDREGATEAFF.

V and J are TRBV5-1 and TRBJ1-5; the match to TRBD1 covers 7 bases. There are 14 residues in the CDR3. V lost 4 bases, J lost 6 bases, and 7 bases stayed unmatched. Germline V gene lookup returns CDR1 SGHRS and CDR2 YFSETQ. CDR3 sequence: CASSTTGNGQPQHF. CDR3 coding DNA: TGCGCCAGCAGCACGACAGGGAATGGTCAGCCCCAGCATTTT.

The rearrangement links TRBV23-1 to TRBJ2-5; maybe TRBD1 (6 bases). TRBV23-1 is noted as an ORF with a role that remains uncertain. The CDR3 runs 15 residues. V was pared by 3 bases and J by 1 base, with 12 bases between. Written as DNA, the CDR3 is TGCGCCAGCAGTCAGCACAGGACAGTCCAAGAGACCCAGTACTTC. This encodes CASSQHRTVQETQYF.

This clone was seen just once. V is TRBV11-2 and J is TRBJ2-1, with TRBD1 as a possible D gene (6 bases). V gave up 1 base and J gave up 2 bases, with 9 bases separating them. CDR1 and CDR2 from the germline V gene are SGHAT and FQNNGV. There are 15 residues in the CDR3. This chain's CDR3 is CASSLGYRAYNEQFF. CDR3 nucleotides: TGTGCCAGCAGCTTAGGATACAGGGCCTACAATGAGCAGTTCTTC.

The chain has TRBV11-1 and TRBJ1-1; 7 positions match TRBD1. V shed 5 bases and J 0 bases; nucleotides not matched to a gene: 9. The V gene's germline CDR1 is SGHAT and CDR2 FQDESV (reference sequence). The CDR3 runs to 16 residues. CDR3 DNA sequence: TGTGCCAGCAGCGTAGGGACAGAGAGGCTGAACACTGAAGCTTTCTTT. Protein sequence: CASSVGTERLNTEAFF.

This clone was observed a single time. The chain is built from TRBV7-2 and TRBJ2-1; 8 bases map to TRBD2. The trim removed 1 base at V and 9 bases at J, leaving 8 bases unmatched. There are 15 residues in the CDR3. Germline V gene sequence: CDR1 SGHTA, CDR2 FQGNSA. The CDR3 reads CASSLGSGGRLEQFF. The DNA for the CDR3 is TGTGCCAGCAGCTTAGGTTCGGGGGGGCGGCTTGAGCAGTTCTTC.

The chain recombines TRBV29-1 with TRBJ2-7; 9 bases align to TRBD2. Germline assignment: CDR1 SQVTM and CDR2 ANQGSEA. CDR3 length: 12 amino acids. Losses at the gene ends were 6 bases for V and 0 bases for J; bases not matched to a gene: 0. The CDR3 nucleotides are TGCAGCGTGCGGGGGGGCTCCTACGAGCAGTACTTC. This codes for CSVRGGSYEQYF.

The V and J genes are TRBV27 and TRBJ2-3; 10 nucleotides align to TRBD2. Germline V gives CDR1 MNHEY, CDR2 SMNVEV (reference sequence). This CDR3 spans 18 amino acids. The junction had 14 bases not matched to a gene; V was cut back by 5 bases and J by 3 bases. The CDR3 region is CASSARRTSGWGTDTQYF. The CDR3 region has the DNA TGTGCCAGCAGTGCTAGACGGACTAGCGGTTGGGGGACAGATACGCAGTATTTT.

The CDR3 loop is CASSPFGYEQFF. The DNA of the CDR3 is TGTGCCAGCAGCCCCTTCGGGTATGAGCAGTTCTTC. The chain is built from TRBV7-9 and TRBJ2-1; no firm D call. The CDR3 consists of 12 residues. V was cut by 5 bases and J by 8 bases, with 10 bases left in between. The V gene's germline CDR1 is SEHNR and CDR2 FQNEAQ (reference sequence).

Points on this clone: The sample contains more than one DNA sequence encoding this CDR3. The chain's CDR3 is CASSPGTSTDTQYF. The CDR3 nucleotides read TGCGCCAGCAGCCCGGGAACTAGCACAGATACGCAGTATTTT. V usage is TRBV5-1 and J usage is TRBJ2-3, with D perhaps TRBD2 (5 bases). V gave up 4 bases and J gave up 0 bases, with 9 bases separating them. The CDR3 runs 14 residues. Germline assignment: CDR1 SGHRS and CDR2 YFSETQ.

The rearrangement joins TRBV20-1 to TRBJ2-4; D remains unclear. Germline CDR1 DFQATT, CDR2 SNEGSKA (reference sequence). Trimming removed 3 bases at V and 0 bases at J, with 15 bases between. The CDR3 is 16 amino acids. The chain's CDR3 is CSASRYSRTAKNIQYF. CDR3 sequence (DNA): TGCAGTGCTAGTCGGTACAGTCGCACAGCCAAAAACATTCAGTACTTC.

The chain has TRBV19 and TRBJ1-6; D is undetermined. V lost 3 bases, J lost 3 bases, and 12 bases lay in between. Germline V gene lookup returns CDR1 LNHDA and CDR2 SQIVND (reference sequence). CDR3 length: 16 amino acids. For the CDR3, the DNA is TGTGCCAGTAGTATCGTGTGGGCCAGCTATAATTCACCCCTCCACTTT. It yields the protein CASSIVWASYNSPLHF. Complete variable domain (other parts from reference TRBV19 and TRBJ1-6): DGGITQSPKYLFRKEGQNVTLSCEQNLNHDAMYWYRQDPGQGLRLIYYSQIVNDFQKGDIAEGYSVSREKKESFPLTVTSAQKNPTAFYLCASSIVWASYNSPLHFGNGTRLTVT.

This sequence joins TRBV18 and TRBJ2-3; no reliable D call. There are 16 residues in the CDR3. Trimming took off 0 bases at V and 1 base at J, with 11 bases between the two ends. Germline V lookup: CDR1 KGHSH, CDR2 LQKENI. Written as DNA, the CDR3 is TGTGCCAGCTCACCACCTGGGCAGTCCCGCACAGATACGCAGTATTTT. Translating gives CASSPPGQSRTDTQYF. Looking up the rest from reference TRBV18 and TRBJ2-3 gives the full variable domain: NAGVMQNPRHLVRRRGQEARLRCSPMKGHSHVYWYRQLPEEGLKFMVYLQKENIIDESGMPKERFSAEFPKEGPSILRIQQVVRGDSAAYFCASSPPGQSRTDTQYFGPGTRLTVL.

CDR3 in amino acids: CASSFPSGDGFGTEAFF. CDR3 sequence (DNA): TGTGCCAGCAGCTTCCCCTCGGGGGACGGGTTCGGAACTGAAGCTTTCTTT. The chain employs TRBV13 and TRBJ1-1; a weak D match, TRBD1 (5 bases). The CDR3 consists of 17 residues. Germline V lookup: CDR1 PRHDT, CDR2 FYEKMQ (reference sequence). V lost 3 bases and J lost 5, with 22 bases in between.

The chain carries TRBV6-5 and TRBJ2-2; 8 bases are shared with TRBD1. The CDR3 has 15 amino acids. Trimming cost V 0 bases and J 3 bases; bases outside gene matches: 0. Per germline, CDR1 MNHEY and CDR2 SVGAGI. CDR3 nucleotides: TGTGCCAGCAGTTACTCGACAGGGGACACCGGGGAGCTGTTTTTT. Residues: CASSYSTGDTGELFF.

The rearrangement uses TRBV11-1 and TRBJ1-1; the match to TRBD1 covers 7 bases. The CDR3 extends over 13 amino acids. Germline CDR1 and CDR2: SGHAT and FQDESV (reference sequence). The V segment lost 5 bases and the J segment 1 base; nucleotides outside the gene matches: 1. CDR3 sequence (DNA): TGTGCCAGCAGCCGGGACAGGAACACTGAAGCTTTCTTT. This gives the protein CASSRDRNTEAFF.

V usage is TRBV10-1 and J usage is TRBJ2-5; TRBD2 is a possible D gene (6 bases). The CDR3 covers 13 residues. Trimming cost V 0 bases and J 6 bases, with 8 bases left between them. The germline V gene has CDR1 WNHNN and CDR2 SYGVQD (reference sequence). The CDR3, as DNA: TGCGCCAGCAGTGAGTCGCGGGGACAGACCCAGTACTTC. It specifies CASSESRGQTQYF.